Listed here are 13 T cell receptor beta chains from one sample, sequenced in a study of T cell changes during pregnancy in multiple sclerosis. Sequenced by immunoSEQ multiplex PCR; TCRdb stores in-frame clones only, minus some. The sample records tens of thousands of clones, approximately 92% being singletons. The sample in question was peripheral blood, obtained in the third trimester of pregnancy. Source of these receptors: a female donor in good health, enrolled as a control in a pregnancy study.

Note on this clone: One end of the junction fails to match germline, which may point to a read error. The chain has TRBV11-3 and TRBJ1-1; D not resolved. Germline CDR1 is SGHNT and CDR2 is YENEEA. The CDR3 runs 13 residues. The CDR3 loop is CASSLELTTEAFF. CDR3 DNA sequence: TGTGCCAGCAGTTTAGAGCTTACAACTGAAGCTTTCTTT.

This clone came up a few times. V and J are TRBV4-1 and TRBJ2-5; D may be TRBD2 (6 bases). Germline V lookup: CDR1 MGHRA, CDR2 YSYEKL. Trimming stripped 0 bases from V and 2 bases from J, with 19 bases between. The CDR3 length is 18 residues. The CDR3 region has the DNA TGCGCCAGCAGCCAAGATCTGTTCGGGGCGGGGAGGCAAGAGACCCAGTACTTC. This sequence encodes CASSQDLFGAGRQETQYF.

This chain connects TRBV5-5 to TRBJ2-5, with 15 bases lining up with TRBD2. Unmatched junction bases numbered 5, after V lost 4 bases and J lost 1 base. The CDR3 has 17 residues. Germline loops: CDR1 SGHKS, CDR2 YYEKEE (reference sequence). CDR3 sequence: CASSPGLAGGPQETQYF. The CDR3 region has the DNA TGTGCCAGCAGCCCGGGACTAGCGGGGGGACCCCAAGAGACCCAGTACTTC.

The chain joins TRBV4-1 to TRBJ2-7; TRBD1 is a possible D gene (6 bases). The germline V and J ends were trimmed by 3 bases and 3 bases, with 12 bases remaining between them. Germline CDR1 MGHRA, CDR2 YSYEKL. This CDR3 spans 14 amino acids. CDR3: CASSQVGQYYEQYF. As DNA, the CDR3 is TGCGCCAGCAGCCAGGTAGGACAGTACTACGAGCAGTACTTC.

V and J are TRBV7-9 and TRBJ1-2; 7 nucleotides match TRBD1. V lost 1 base and J lost 3; bases outside the gene matches: 8. Germline loops: CDR1 SEHNR, CDR2 FQNEAQ (reference sequence). The CDR3 runs to 16 residues. In nucleotides, the CDR3 is TGTGCCAGCAGCTTAGTAGTTCCTACAGGGGACTATGGCTACACCTTC. Its protein is CASSLVVPTGDYGYTF.

The genes are TRBV18 and TRBJ1-4; D is uncertain. V lost 4 bases and J 6 bases, leaving 9 bases between the germline ends. The CDR3 contains 13 residues. The V gene's germline CDR1 is KGHSH and CDR2 LQKENI. CDR3 sequence reads: CASSLSEYEKLFF. In DNA form, the CDR3 reads TGTGCCAGCTCACTTAGTGAGTATGAAAAACTGTTTTTT.

This chain links TRBV10-3 with TRBJ2-5; D is ambiguous. V lost 4 bases to trimming and J lost 2 bases, with 5 bases between them. The germline V gene has CDR1 ENHRY and CDR2 SYGVKD. CDR3 length: 12 residues. This CDR3 reads CAISGHQETQYF. The CDR3 bases are TGTGCCATCAGTGGACATCAAGAGACCCAGTACTTC.

The rearrangement links TRBV7-2 to TRBJ2-1, with TRBD2 identical over 7 bases. Per germline, CDR1 SGHTA and CDR2 FQGNSA. This CDR3 spans 14 amino acids. V shed 4 bases and J 6 bases; nucleotides not matched to a gene: 6. CDR3 protein: CASSSRDYLNEQFF. The CDR3 coding sequence is TGTGCCAGCAGCTCCCGGGACTATCTCAATGAGCAGTTCTTC.

J is TRBJ1-1 and V is TRBV2; D is ambiguous. The CDR3 extends over 14 amino acids. V was cut by 6 bases and J by 3 bases, with 14 bases left in between. Germline V gene sequence: CDR1 SNHLY, CDR2 FYNNEI. CDR3 loop: CASRFRVSYTEAFF. CDR3 DNA sequence: TGTGCCAGCAGGTTCCGGGTCTCGTACACTGAAGCTTTCTTT.

CDR3 DNA sequence: TGCAGTGCCAGCAGAAGGGGTGAGCAGTTCTTC. Residues: CSASRRGEQFF. The chain is built from TRBV20-1 and TRBJ2-1, with D possibly matching TRBD1 (5 bases). This CDR3 contains 11 residues. The V end lost 6 bases, the J end lost 9 bases, and 12 bases lay between the germline ends. Germline CDR1 reads DFQATT; CDR2 reads SNEGSKA (reference sequence).

This rearrangement joins TRBV2 to TRBJ1-2; unclear D gene. V was clipped by 4 bases and J by 4 bases, with 13 bases between them. The CDR3 has 14 residues. Germline values: CDR1 SNHLY, CDR2 FYNNEI. Here the CDR3 DNA reads TGTGCCAGCAGTGTTTCCGCCCGGGGCTATGGCTACACCTTC. This codes for CASSVSARGYGYTF.

The J gene is TRBJ2-5, the V gene TRBV30; the D gene is possibly TRBD2 (5 bases). V lost 5 bases and J lost 5, with 21 bases in between. Germline V gene sequence: CDR1 GTSNPN, CDR2 SVGIG (reference sequence). The CDR3 contains 15 residues. The CDR3 region is CAWCTWRRGSETQYF. CDR3 sequence (DNA): TGTGCCTGGTGTACTTGGAGGCGAGGGAGTGAGACCCAGTACTTC.

In DNA form, the CDR3 reads TGTGCCAGCAGTGAGGGACAGCCAAAACCTGGAAACACCATATATTTT. Protein product: CASSEGQPKPGNTIYF. The chain employs TRBV2 and TRBJ1-3, with 7 nucleotides matching TRBD1. This CDR3 has 16 residues. J lost 2 bases, V lost 3 bases, and 7 bases had no gene match. The germline V gene has CDR1 SNHLY and CDR2 FYNNEI.